The source of this T cell receptor (beta chain) is a study of T cell responses to AZD1222 COVID-19 vaccine. Findings and caveats of the study: Reports indicate that nearly half of spike-specific TCRs are directed at unmutated variant regions.

The V gene's germline CDR1 is MNHNS and CDR2 SASEGT. The length of the CDR3 is 13 residues. The germline V and J ends were trimmed by 3 bases and 5 bases, with 10 bases remaining between them. Comments on this clone: Its antigen is currently unknown.

Produced via immunoSEQ multiplex PCR; TCRdb's table is partial and in-frame only. Among about 94,000 clones listed, around nine tenths were seen once. The chain carries TRBV6-1 and TRBJ1-1; perhaps TRBD1 as D (5 bases). This specimen consisted of peripheral blood, obtained on day 0 of AZD1222 vaccination. This sequence was found in an adult in good health. CDR3 sequence (DNA): TGTGCCAGCAGTGATGCGGGGGGGACTGAAGCTTTCTTT. Its protein is CASSDAGGTEAFF.